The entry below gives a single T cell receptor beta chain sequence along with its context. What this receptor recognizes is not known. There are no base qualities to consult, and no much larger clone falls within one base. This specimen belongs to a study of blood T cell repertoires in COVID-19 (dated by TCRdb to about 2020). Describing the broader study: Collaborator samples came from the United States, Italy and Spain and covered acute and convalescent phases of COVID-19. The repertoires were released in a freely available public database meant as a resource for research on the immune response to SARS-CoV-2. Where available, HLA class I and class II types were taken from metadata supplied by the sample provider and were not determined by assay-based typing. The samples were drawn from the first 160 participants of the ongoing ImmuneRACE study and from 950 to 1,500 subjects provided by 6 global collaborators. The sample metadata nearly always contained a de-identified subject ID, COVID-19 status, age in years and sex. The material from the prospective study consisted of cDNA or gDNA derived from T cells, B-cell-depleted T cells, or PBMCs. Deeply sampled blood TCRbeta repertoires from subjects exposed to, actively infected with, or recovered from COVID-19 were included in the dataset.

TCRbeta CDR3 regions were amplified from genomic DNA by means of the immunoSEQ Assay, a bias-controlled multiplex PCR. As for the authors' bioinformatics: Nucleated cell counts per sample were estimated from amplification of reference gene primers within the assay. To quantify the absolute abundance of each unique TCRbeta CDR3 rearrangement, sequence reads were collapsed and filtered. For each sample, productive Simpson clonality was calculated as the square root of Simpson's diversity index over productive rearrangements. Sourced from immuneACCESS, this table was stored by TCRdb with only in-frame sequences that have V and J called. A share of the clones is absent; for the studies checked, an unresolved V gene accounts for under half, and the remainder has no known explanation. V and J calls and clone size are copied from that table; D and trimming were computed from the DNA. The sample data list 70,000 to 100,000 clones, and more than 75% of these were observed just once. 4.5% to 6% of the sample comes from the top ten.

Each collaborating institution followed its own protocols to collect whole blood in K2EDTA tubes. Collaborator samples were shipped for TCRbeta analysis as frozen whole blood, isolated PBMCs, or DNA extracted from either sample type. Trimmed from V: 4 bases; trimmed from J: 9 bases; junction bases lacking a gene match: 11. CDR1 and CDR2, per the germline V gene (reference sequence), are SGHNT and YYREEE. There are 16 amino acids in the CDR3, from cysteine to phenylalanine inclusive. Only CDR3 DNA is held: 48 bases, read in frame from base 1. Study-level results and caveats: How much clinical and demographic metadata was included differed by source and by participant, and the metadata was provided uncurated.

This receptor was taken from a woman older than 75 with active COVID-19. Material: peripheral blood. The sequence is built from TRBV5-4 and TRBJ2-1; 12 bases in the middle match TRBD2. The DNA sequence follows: TGTGCCAGCAGCACACGACTAGCGGGAGTGAGGGGTGAGCAGTTCTTC. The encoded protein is CASSTRLAGVRGEQFF.